The 8 T cell receptor beta chains below all came from one sample that was sequenced in a study of blood T cell repertoires in COVID-19. Profiling relied on immunoSEQ multiplex PCR, and the TCRdb table lists in-frame clones only, not all of them. The table includes 200,000 to 300,000 clones, approximately 88% detected once. Sequencing input: peripheral blood. The receptors originated from a middle-aged man with acute or convalescent COVID-19.

This chain links TRBV21-1 with TRBJ2-2; the table's D call, TRBD2, was not checked against the DNA. TRBV21-1 is a pseudogene segment. The CDR3 is 16 residues long. Written as DNA, the CDR3 is TGTGCCAGCAGCAAAGTCGAGGGAGTAACGGCCGGGGAGCTGTTTTTT. Its protein is CASSKVEGVTAGELFF.

J is TRBJ2-7 and V is TRBV19; 10 bases align to TRBD1. The CDR3 has 14 amino acids. CDR1 and CDR2 from the germline V gene are LNHDA and SQIVND (reference sequence). J was trimmed by 4 bases and V by 4 bases; bases with no gene match: 4. The CDR3 DNA follows: TGTGCCAGTAGTAGGGGGACAGGGGAATACGAGCAGTACTTC. This gives the protein CASSRGTGEYEQYF. The full variable domain, its missing parts supplied by reference TRBV19 and TRBJ2-7, is DGGITQSPKYLFRKEGQNVTLSCEQNLNHDAMYWYRQDPGQGLRLIYYSQIVNDFQKGDIAEGYSVSREKKESFPLTVTSAQKNPTAFYLCASSRGTGEYEQYFGPGTRLTVT.

This clone has a handful of counts. The gene calls are TRBV5-6 and TRBJ1-1; 9 nucleotides agree with TRBD1. The CDR3 is 16 residues long. J was trimmed by 2 bases and V by 0 bases; bases with no gene match: 5. Germline CDR1 SGHDT, CDR2 YYEEEE. The CDR3 bases are TGTGCCAGCAGCTTGGTCGGACAGGGGTCTAACACTGAAGCTTTCTTT. Amino acids: CASSLVGQGSNTEAFF. The full variable domain, its missing parts supplied by reference TRBV5-6 and TRBJ1-1, is DAGVTQSPTHLIKTRGQQVTLRCSPKSGHDTVSWYQQALGQGPQFIFQYYEEEERQRGNFPDRFSGHQFPNYSSELNVNALLLGDSALYLCASSLVGQGSNTEAFFGQGTRLTVV.

This chain's CDR3 is CSAAFGQGNQPQHF. CDR3 DNA: TGCAGCGCAGCCTTCGGACAGGGCAATCAGCCCCAGCATTTT. The V and J genes are TRBV29-1 and TRBJ1-5; TRBD1 aligns across 7 bases. The J segment lost 2 bases and the V segment lost 7 bases, leaving 8 bases of the junction unmatched. Germline values: CDR1 SQVTM, CDR2 ANQGSEA. This CDR3 spans 14 amino acids.

The chain combines TRBV5-5 with TRBJ1-2; 10 bases agree with TRBD1. The CDR3 sequence is 14 residues long. V lost 5 bases, J lost 8 bases, and 9 bases stayed unmatched. From germline, CDR1 is SGHKS and CDR2 YYEKEE (reference sequence). In DNA, the CDR3 is TGTGCCAGCAGGGGAGGGACAGGGGCCCGAGGCTACACCTTC. Translation: CASRGGTGARGYTF.

The rearrangement links TRBV6-1 to TRBJ1-5, with a tentative D call TRBD1 (5 bases). With 3 bases removed from V and 7 bases from J, the gap between germline ends came to 7 bases. The CDR3 is 12 amino acids. Germline CDR1 is MNHNS and CDR2 is SASEGT. The chain's CDR3 is CASSDRVQPQHF. The CDR3 DNA reads as TGTGCCAGCAGTGACAGGGTACAGCCCCAGCATTTT.

This rearrangement joins TRBV5-5 to TRBJ1-2, with TRBD1 matching over 8 bases. Germline trimming cut 1 base from V and 5 bases from J; bases unmatched to any gene: 1. Germline assignment: CDR1 SGHKS and CDR2 YYEKEE (reference sequence). The CDR3 consists of 13 residues. The CDR3 DNA reads TGTGCCAGCAGCTTGCGACAGGGGTATGGCTACACCTTC. Translating gives CASSLRQGYGYTF.

This chain joins TRBV5-1 and TRBJ1-2; 7 nucleotides align to TRBD1. The junction had 7 bases not matched to a gene; V was cut back by 2 bases and J by 0 bases. The CDR3 spans 16 residues. CDR1 SGHRS and CDR2 YFSETQ come from the germline V gene. DNA of the CDR3: TGCGCCAGCAGCTTCAGCACAGGGGCTTCTAACTATGGCTACACCTTC. It specifies CASSFSTGASNYGYTF.